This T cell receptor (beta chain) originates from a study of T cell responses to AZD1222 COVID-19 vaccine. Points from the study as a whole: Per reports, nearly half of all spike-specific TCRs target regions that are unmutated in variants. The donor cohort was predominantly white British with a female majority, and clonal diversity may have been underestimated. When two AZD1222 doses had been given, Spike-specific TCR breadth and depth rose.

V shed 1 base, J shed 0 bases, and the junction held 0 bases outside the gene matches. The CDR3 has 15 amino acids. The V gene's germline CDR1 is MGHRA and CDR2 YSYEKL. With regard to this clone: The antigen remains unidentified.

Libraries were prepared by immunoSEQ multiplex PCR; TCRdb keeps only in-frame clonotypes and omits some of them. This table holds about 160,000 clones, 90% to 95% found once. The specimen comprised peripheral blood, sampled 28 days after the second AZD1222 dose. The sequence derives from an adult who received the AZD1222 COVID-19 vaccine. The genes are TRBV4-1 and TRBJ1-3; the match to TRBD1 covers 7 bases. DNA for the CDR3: TGCGCCAGCAGCCAAGGACAGGGCTCTGGAAACACCATATATTTT. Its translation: CASSQGQGSGNTIYF.